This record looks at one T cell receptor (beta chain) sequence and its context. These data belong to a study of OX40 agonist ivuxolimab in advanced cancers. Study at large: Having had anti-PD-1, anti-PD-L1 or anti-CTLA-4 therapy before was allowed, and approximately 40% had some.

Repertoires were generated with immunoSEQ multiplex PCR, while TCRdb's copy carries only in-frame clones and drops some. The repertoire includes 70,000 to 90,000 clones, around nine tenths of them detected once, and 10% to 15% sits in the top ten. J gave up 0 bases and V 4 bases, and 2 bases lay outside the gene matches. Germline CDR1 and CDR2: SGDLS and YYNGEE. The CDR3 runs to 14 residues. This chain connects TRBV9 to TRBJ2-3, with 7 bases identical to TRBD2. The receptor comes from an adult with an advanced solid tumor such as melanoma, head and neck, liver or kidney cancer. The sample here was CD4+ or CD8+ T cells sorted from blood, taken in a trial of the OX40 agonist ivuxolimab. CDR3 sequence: CASSWGGSTDTQYF. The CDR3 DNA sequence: TGTGCCAGCAGCTGGGGGGGTAGCACAGATACGCAGTATTTT.